The sequence of this T cell receptor (beta chain) was determined in a study of CD8 T cells in Susac syndrome. Random hexamers were used to reverse transcribe an amount of 0.5 to 1 ug RNA. TCRdb re-called the immunoSEQ multiplex PCR reads with MiXCR, one entry per CDR3 protein. Seen here are 70,000 to 85,000 distinct CDR3 sequences, approximately 96% observed once, and the top ten hold approximately 0.39%. The germline V gene encodes CDR1 ENHRY and CDR2 SYGVKD. Trimming shortened V by 7 bases and J by 6 bases, and 21 bases separated the two germline ends. CDR3 length: 15 amino acids. This sequence joins TRBV10-3 and TRBJ1-2; the D gene is possibly TRBD1 (6 bases). The sequence was obtained from a human donor with Susac syndrome. The sequencing input was CD8+ T cells from PBMCs. In DNA form, the CDR3 reads TGTGCCATCATGTACAGGGACGGTGTGGGAGATGGCTACACCTTC. Protein: CAIMYRDGVGDGYTF.